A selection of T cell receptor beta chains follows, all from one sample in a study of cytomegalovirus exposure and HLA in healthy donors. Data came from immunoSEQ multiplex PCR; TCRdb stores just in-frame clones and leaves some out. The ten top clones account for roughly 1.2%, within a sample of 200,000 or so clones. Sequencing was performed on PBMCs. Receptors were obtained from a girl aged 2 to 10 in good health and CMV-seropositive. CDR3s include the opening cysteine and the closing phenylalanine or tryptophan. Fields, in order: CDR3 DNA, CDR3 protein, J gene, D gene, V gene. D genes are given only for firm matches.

TGTGCCAGCAGTCAAGGAGTTGGCACTGAAGCTTTCTTT | CASSQGVGTEAFF | TRBJ1-1 | NA | TRBV6-5
TGTGCCAGTAGTATTTTAGCCGGAGAAGCTTTCTTT | CASSILAGEAFF | TRBJ1-1 | NA | TRBV19
TGTGCCAGCAGCCGGGGAGGAGGGATCTACAATGAGCAGTTCTTC | CASSRGGGIYNEQFF | TRBJ2-1 | NA | TRBV11-3
TGTGCCAGCCGGACTTCGGACGGCGGCCTCTACGAGCAGTACTTC | CASRTSDGGLYEQYF | TRBJ2-7 | NA | TRBV27
TGTGCCAGCAGCTTGGTGGGACAGGCCAATGAGCAGTTCTTC | CASSLVGQANEQFF | TRBJ2-1 | TRBD1 | TRBV5-6
TGTGCCAGCAGTCTTCAACCACGGTACTACTACGAGCAGTACTTC | CASSLQPRYYYEQYF | TRBJ2-7 | NA | TRBV27
TGTGCCACTGGGACTAGCGGGAAAGGAGAGACCCAGTACTTC | CATGTSGKGETQYF | TRBJ2-5 | TRBD2 | TRBV28
TGTGCCAGCACCCAAACCCCGGGACAGGGGATGAGGCAGCCCCAGCATTTT | CASTQTPGQGMRQPQHF | TRBJ1-5 | TRBD1 | TRBV28
TGTGCCATACAGGGACAGGGGGCTTGGGATGAGCAGTTCTTC | CAIQGQGAWDEQFF | TRBJ2-1 | TRBD1 | TRBV10-3
TGTGCCAGCAGTCCCCGGGACAGGGCTTACGAGCAGTACTTC | CASSPRDRAYEQYF | TRBJ2-7 | TRBD1 | TRBV27
TGTGCCAGCAGTTCCAGAGGGGGGGAAACTGAAGCTTTCTTT | CASSSRGGETEAFF | TRBJ1-1 | NA | TRBV28
TGTGCCAGCTCACGGGAAGGACAGGGGCGATATGGAAACACCATATATTTT | CASSREGQGRYGNTIYF | TRBJ1-3 | TRBD1 | TRBV18
TGTGCCAGCAGCTTAACCGGGACAGGGCATGGAGAGACCCAGTACTTC | CASSLTGTGHGETQYF | TRBJ2-5 | TRBD1 | TRBV11-2
TGTGCCAGCAGCTTAGAAGAACCGACAGGGGAAACTGAAGCTTTCTTT | CASSLEEPTGETEAFF | TRBJ1-1 | TRBD1 | TRBV7-2
TGTGCCGGCAGTGAAGCCAGGGTGAGTAATCAGCCCCAGCATTTT | CAGSEARVSNQPQHF | TRBJ1-5 | NA | TRBV6-1
TGTGCCAGCAGCTTAGGACTAGCGAAGACAGATACGCAGTATTTT | CASSLGLAKTDTQYF | TRBJ2-3 | TRBD2 | TRBV13
TGTGCCAGCAGCTACGGCGGATCTCTCACTGAAGCTTTCTTT | CASSYGGSLTEAFF | TRBJ1-1 | NA | TRBV6-5
TGTGCCAGCAGCCAAGTGCCGGGGTACCTTGGGGAAAAACTGTTTTTT | CASSQVPGYLGEKLFF | TRBJ1-4 | NA | TRBV4-2
TGTGCCAGCAGGAGGGACAGGGGGGCTGGCTACACCTTC | CASRRDRGAGYTF | TRBJ1-2 | TRBD1 | TRBV2
TGTGCCAGCATTGCGGGGAACACTGAAGCTTTCTTT | CASIAGNTEAFF | TRBJ1-1 | NA | TRBV7-9
TGTGCCAGCAGCTTAGGGGCAGTTCAAGGCGAGCAGTACTTC | CASSLGAVQGEQYF | TRBJ2-7 | NA | TRBV7-2
TGTGCCAGCAGTAGACAGACATCCTACGAGCAGTACTTC | CASSRQTSYEQYF | TRBJ2-7 | NA | TRBV6-5
TGTGCCAGCCTCGGGACTAGCGGTTTCACAGATACGCAGTATTTT | CASLGTSGFTDTQYF | TRBJ2-3 | TRBD2 | TRBV6-1
TGTGCCAGTAAAGGGGACAGGGGTTTGAGTACTGAAGCTTTCTTT | CASKGDRGLSTEAFF | TRBJ1-1 | TRBD1 | TRBV19
TGCGCCAGCAGCCAACAGGGGAACGGCTACGAGCAGTACTTC | CASSQQGNGYEQYF | TRBJ2-7 | NA | TRBV4-1
TGCAGTGCTAGATCTAGCTATGGCTACACCTTC | CSARSSYGYTF | TRBJ1-2 | NA | TRBV20-1
TGTGCCAGCAGCCAAGTTCACAGTGTTCTGCGTGGCTACACCTTC | CASSQVHSVLRGYTF | TRBJ1-2 | NA | TRBV14
TGTGCCAGCAGCGGAGGAGGGACAGGGACCCTCCCATTTTATGGCTACACCTTC | CASSGGGTGTLPFYGYTF | TRBJ1-2 | TRBD1 | TRBV5-4
TGTGCCACCAGCAGAGATGGGGCAGGGGCGGAGACTGAAGCTTTCTTT | CATSRDGAGAETEAFF | TRBJ1-1 | NA | TRBV15
TGTGCCAGCAGCCTAACAGGGGCTCAGAACATTCAGTACTTC | CASSLTGAQNIQYF | TRBJ2-4 | TRBD1 | TRBV6-5
TGTGCCAGCAGGTTACCAGGGCAGGGGTATGGCTACACCTTC | CASRLPGQGYGYTF | TRBJ1-2 | NA | TRBV11-2
TGCGCCAGCAGCTTGGCCCGGGGAGGAACTAATGAAAAACTGTTTTTT | CASSLARGGTNEKLFF | TRBJ1-4 | NA | TRBV5-1
TGTGCCAGTAGTATCTCCGTCGGGACCCAGTACTTC | CASSISVGTQYF | TRBJ2-5 | NA | TRBV19
TGTGCCAGCAGTGTGGGAGGGCTACTAGCGGGAGGCGTAAACGAGCAGTACTTC | CASSVGGLLAGGVNEQYF | TRBJ2-7 | TRBD2 | TRBV2
TGTGCCAGCAGCCCGCTGCGGGGCGACCTGCAGCCCCAGCATTTT | CASSPLRGDLQPQHF | TRBJ1-5 | NA | TRBV5-8
TGTGCCAGCAGCAGTTACAGGGGCGGGAATGAAAAACTGTTTTTT | CASSSYRGGNEKLFF | TRBJ1-4 | TRBD1 | TRBV6-1
TGTGCCAGCAGCCTCACTAGCGGGAGTGGCACCGGGGAGCTGTTTTTT | CASSLTSGSGTGELFF | TRBJ2-2 | TRBD2 | TRBV7-9
TGTGCCAGCAGCGTGGGACAGGGGGGCACCGGGGAGCTGTTTTTT | CASSVGQGGTGELFF | TRBJ2-2 | TRBD1 | TRBV5-4
TGCAGCGGACTCCGGGAGACGAAACAGTTCTTC | CSGLRETKQFF | TRBJ2-1 | NA | TRBV29-1
TGTGCCAGCAGCCTCACTAGCGTAGGAGAGACCCAGTACTTC | CASSLTSVGETQYF | TRBJ2-5 | TRBD2 | TRBV7-2
TGTGCCAGCAGTGAACTCAAGCTAGGCGGGGAGCTGTTTTTT | CASSELKLGGELFF | TRBJ2-2 | NA | TRBV25-1
TGTGCCTGGTCAGGCACAGATACGCAGTATTTT | CAWSGTDTQYF | TRBJ2-3 | NA | TRBV30
TGTGCCAGCAGCCATAAACTAGGGACAGGTCAGGGTCAGCCCCAGCATTTT | CASSHKLGTGQGQPQHF | TRBJ1-5 | TRBD1 | TRBV27
TGTGCCAGCAGCTTACTAGCGGGAGGGCAAGAGACCCAGTACTTC | CASSLLAGGQETQYF | TRBJ2-5 | TRBD2 | TRBV7-6
TGTGCCAGCAGCTCTACAGGGAATCTTTACGAGCAGTACTTC | CASSSTGNLYEQYF | TRBJ2-7 | NA | TRBV13
TGTGCCAGCGACTCAGGGTCGGGCTCCTACGAGCAGTACTTC | CASDSGSGSYEQYF | TRBJ2-7 | NA | TRBV19
TGTGCCAGCAGTGGTGGAGGGGCTGGGACAGATACGCAGTATTTT | CASSGGGAGTDTQYF | TRBJ2-3 | NA | TRBV9
TGTGCCAGCAGCTCAGCACTAGCGGGGAGGGCCCTCGGCGGGGAGCTGTTTTTT | CASSSALAGRALGGELFF | TRBJ2-2 | TRBD2 | TRBV7-8
TGTGCCATCAGTGAGCCCTCCCACGCAGTGCTCTCTGGGGCCAACGTCCTGACTTTC | CAISEPSHAVLSGANVLTF | TRBJ2-6 | NA | TRBV10-3
TGCGCCAGCAGGGGGAGGAGCTACGAGCAGTACTTC | CASRGRSYEQYF | TRBJ2-7 | NA | TRBV10-2
TGTGCCAGCAGCACTACTAGCGGGATGAGGCATGAGCAGTTCTTC | CASSTTSGMRHEQFF | TRBJ2-1 | TRBD2 | TRBV11-2
TGTGCCAGCTCACCGGGCCAATTCTATGGCTACACCTTC | CASSPGQFYGYTF | TRBJ1-2 | NA | TRBV18
TGTGCCAGCAGTTTAAGCGTGCGGACAGGGTGGCCTTTATACGAGCAGTACTTC | CASSLSVRTGWPLYEQYF | TRBJ2-7 | TRBD1 | TRBV28
TGTGCCAGCACGGGGGGGCGAGGCACAGATACGCAGTATTTT | CASTGGRGTDTQYF | TRBJ2-3 | TRBD2 | TRBV2
TGTGCCAGCAGCGGCGGGCTTTTTAGCACAGATACGCAGTATTTT | CASSGGLFSTDTQYF | TRBJ2-3 | NA | TRBV5-8
TGTGCCAGCAGCCACCAGCGGGGACCCTACGAGCAGTACTTC | CASSHQRGPYEQYF | TRBJ2-7 | TRBD2 | TRBV13
TGTGCCAGCAGGGGCACAGGGAAGAACACTGAAGCTTTCTTT | CASRGTGKNTEAFF | TRBJ1-1 | NA | TRBV6-5
TGTGCCAGCAGTGAAGTAGCCGGGGACACCGGGGAGCTGTTTTTT | CASSEVAGDTGELFF | TRBJ2-2 | NA | TRBV2
TGTGCCAGCAGCTTGGTAGCGGGACGGAGCTCCTACGAGCAGTACTTC | CASSLVAGRSSYEQYF | TRBJ2-7 | TRBD2 | TRBV5-4
TGTGCCAGCAGTGGATCGCAGGGGACCACTGAAGCTTTCTTT | CASSGSQGTTEAFF | TRBJ1-1 | NA | TRBV2